The clone carrying this T cell receptor (beta chain) was picked up a small number of times. Its antigen is still unknown. The germline gene is not matched at one end of the junction; a read error may be the cause. In germline, CDR1 is SGHAT, CDR2 FQNNGV. There are 11 residues in the CDR3. Sequencing was performed with immunoSEQ multiplex PCR; in TCRdb, only in-frame clones are kept and a portion is missing. The data show 8,000 to 10,000 clones, roughly 79% seen once. This specimen comes from a study of immune evolution from preneoplasia to lung adenocarcinoma. Findings and limits, study-wide: Highest clonality occurred in KRAS-mutant, not EGFR-mutant or double wild-type, nodules.

Sequencing used FFPE lung adenocarcinoma in situ tissue. The receptor's source is a person at least 80 years old with lung adenocarcinoma. The chain couples TRBV11-2 to TRBJ1-2; the D gene is possibly TRBD1 (6 bases). The CDR3 reads CASSSGQWRFF. CDR3 in DNA: TGTGCCAGCAGCTCAGGACAGTGGCGCTTCTTC.